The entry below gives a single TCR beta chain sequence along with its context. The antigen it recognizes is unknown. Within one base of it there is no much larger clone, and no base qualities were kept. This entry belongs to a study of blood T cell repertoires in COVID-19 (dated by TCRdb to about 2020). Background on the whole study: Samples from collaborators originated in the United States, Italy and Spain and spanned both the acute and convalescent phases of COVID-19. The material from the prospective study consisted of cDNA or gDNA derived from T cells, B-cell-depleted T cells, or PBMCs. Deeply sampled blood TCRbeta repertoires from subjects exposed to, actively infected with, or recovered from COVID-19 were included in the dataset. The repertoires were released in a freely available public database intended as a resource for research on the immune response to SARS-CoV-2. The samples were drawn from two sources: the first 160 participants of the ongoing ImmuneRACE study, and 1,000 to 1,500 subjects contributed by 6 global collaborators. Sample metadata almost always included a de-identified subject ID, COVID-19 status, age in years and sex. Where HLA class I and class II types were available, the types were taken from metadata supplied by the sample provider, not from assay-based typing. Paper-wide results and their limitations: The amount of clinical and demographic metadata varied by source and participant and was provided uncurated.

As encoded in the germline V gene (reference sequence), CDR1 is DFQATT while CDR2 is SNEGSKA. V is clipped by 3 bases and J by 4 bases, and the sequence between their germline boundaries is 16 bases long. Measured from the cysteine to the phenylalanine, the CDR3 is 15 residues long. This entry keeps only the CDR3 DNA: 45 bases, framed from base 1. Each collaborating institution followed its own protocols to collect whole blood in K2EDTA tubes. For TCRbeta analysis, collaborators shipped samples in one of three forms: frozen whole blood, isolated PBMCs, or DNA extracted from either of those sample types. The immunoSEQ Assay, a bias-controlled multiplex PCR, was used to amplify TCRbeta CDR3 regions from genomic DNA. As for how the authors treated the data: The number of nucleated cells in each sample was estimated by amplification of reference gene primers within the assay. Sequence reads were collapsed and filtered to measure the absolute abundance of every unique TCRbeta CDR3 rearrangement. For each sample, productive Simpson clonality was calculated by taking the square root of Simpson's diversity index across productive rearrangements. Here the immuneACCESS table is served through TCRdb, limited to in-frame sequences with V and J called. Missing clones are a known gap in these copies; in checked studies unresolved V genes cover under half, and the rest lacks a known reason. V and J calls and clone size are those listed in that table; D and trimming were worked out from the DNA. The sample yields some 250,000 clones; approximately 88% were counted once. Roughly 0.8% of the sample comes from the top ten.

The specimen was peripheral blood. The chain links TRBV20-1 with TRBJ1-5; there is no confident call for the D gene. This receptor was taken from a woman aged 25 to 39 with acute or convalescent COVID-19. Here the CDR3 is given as CSASNPRTGNQPQHF. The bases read TGCAGTGCTAGTAATCCCCGGACGGGGAATCAGCCCCAGCATTTT.